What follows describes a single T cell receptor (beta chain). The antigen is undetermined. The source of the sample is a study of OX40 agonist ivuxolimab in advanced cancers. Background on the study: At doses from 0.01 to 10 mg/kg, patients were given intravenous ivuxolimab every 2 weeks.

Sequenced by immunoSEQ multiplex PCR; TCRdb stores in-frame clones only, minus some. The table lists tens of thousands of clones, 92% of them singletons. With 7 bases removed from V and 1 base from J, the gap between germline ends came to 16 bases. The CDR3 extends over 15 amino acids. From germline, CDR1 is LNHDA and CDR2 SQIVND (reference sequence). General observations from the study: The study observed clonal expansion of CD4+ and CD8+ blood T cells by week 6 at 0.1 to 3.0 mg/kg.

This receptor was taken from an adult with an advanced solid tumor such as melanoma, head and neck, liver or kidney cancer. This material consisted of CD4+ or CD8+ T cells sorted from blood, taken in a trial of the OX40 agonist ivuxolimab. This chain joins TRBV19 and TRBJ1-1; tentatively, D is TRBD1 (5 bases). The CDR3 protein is CASKVFSRGNTEAFF. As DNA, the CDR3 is TGTGCCAGTAAAGTATTCTCAAGGGGGAACACTGAAGCTTTCTTT.